Below are 10 T cell receptor beta chains sequenced from a single sample in a study of T cells after yellow fever vaccination. TCRdb re-called the 5' RACE reads with MiXCR, one entry per CDR3 protein. The table records about 350,000 distinct CDR3 sequences, 4.1% of them present only once. The sample was PBMCs, taken 5 days after the yellow fever booster vaccination. The receptor set was obtained from a man between 18 and 35 years old who received the YFV17D yellow fever vaccine.

This clonotype was observed a handful of times. The chain employs TRBV20-1 and TRBJ1-2; D is unclear. Looked up from germline, CDR1 is DFQATT and CDR2 is SNEGSKA (reference sequence). The CDR3 contains 13 residues. V lost 3 bases to trimming and J lost 4 bases, with 12 bases between them. CDR3 loop: CSARGRIFYGYTF. In nucleotides, the CDR3 is TGCAGTGCTAGGGGGAGGATTTTCTATGGCTACACCTTC.

This clonotype was detected a few times. The rearrangement joins TRBV7-2 to TRBJ2-5; 8 bases agree with TRBD2. The CDR3 is made up of 13 amino acids. V dropped 10 bases and J dropped 5; count of bases not matched to a gene: 9. In germline, CDR1 is SGHTA, CDR2 FQGNSA. In DNA, the CDR3 is TGTGCCACCCAACCCGGGGGGGGGGAGACCCAGTACTTC. This sequence encodes CATQPGGGETQYF.

This clonotype was counted a few times. This chain joins TRBV30 and TRBJ2-5; 7 bases are shared with TRBD1. The CDR3 spans 14 residues. The germline CDR1 and CDR2 sequences are GTSNPN and SVGIG (reference sequence). J was trimmed by 2 bases and V by 2 bases; bases with no gene match: 5. Here the CDR3 reads CAWSHPTGQETQYF. DNA of the CDR3: TGTGCCTGGAGTCACCCGACAGGGCAAGAGACCCAGTACTTC.

The rearrangement links TRBV29-1 to TRBJ2-1; D possibly corresponds to TRBD2 (6 bases). The V gene's germline CDR1 is SQVTM and CDR2 ANQGSEA. The CDR3 has 11 residues. V lost 8 bases and J 4 bases, leaving 9 bases between the germline ends. DNA for the CDR3: TGCAGCCATCGGGGGTACAATGAGCAGTTCTTC. This encodes CSHRGYNEQFF.

Worth noting for this clonotype: One base away lies a much larger clone, so this may be a sequencing read error. Here the CDR3 omits its conserved ending phenylalanine or tryptophan, so a read error is the likely source. The J gene is TRBJ1-3, the V gene TRBV5-1; D uncertain. The CDR3 contains 14 residues. CDR1 is SGHRS and CDR2 is YFSETQ in the germline V gene. V was shortened by 4 bases and J by 0 bases, with 8 bases between the two germline ends. The chain's CDR3 is CASSQASSGNTIYL. CDR3 DNA sequence: TGCGCCAGCAGCCAAGCCTCCTCTGGAAACACCATATATCTT.

This chain joins TRBV10-3 and TRBJ2-3; TRBD2 might be the D (6 bases). V lost 6 bases and J 4 bases, leaving 17 bases between the germline ends. Germline V CDR1 and CDR2: ENHRY, SYGVKD. The CDR3 spans 15 residues. The CDR3 protein is CAISAGTPGADTQYF. In DNA form, the CDR3 reads TGTGCCATCAGCGCCGGGACTCCAGGAGCAGATACGCAGTATTTT.

This clonotype appeared many times. The chain links TRBV27 to TRBJ2-5, with TRBD1 identical over 7 bases. This CDR3 region has 13 residues. V trimming: 6 bases; J trimming: 1 base; junction bases outside the gene matches: 2. Germline V gene sequence: CDR1 MNHEY, CDR2 SMNVEV (reference sequence). This CDR3 is CASSYRGQETQYF. The DNA for the CDR3 is TGTGCCAGCAGCTACAGGGGCCAAGAGACCCAGTACTTC.

A few counts support this clonotype. This chain connects TRBV20-1 to TRBJ1-2, with 8 bases that match TRBD1. Germline CDR1 and CDR2: DFQATT and SNEGSKA (reference sequence). V lost 4 bases to trimming and J lost 1 base; unmatched junction nucleotides: 5. CDR3 length: 14 residues. CDR3 loop: CSAISQGGNYGYTF. In DNA, the CDR3 is TGCAGTGCTATATCACAGGGGGGTAACTATGGCTACACCTTC.

This clonotype was counted many times. This sequence joins TRBV20-1 and TRBJ2-2; the D gene is possibly TRBD2 (7 bases). Germline V gene sequence: CDR1 DFQATT, CDR2 SNEGSKA (reference sequence). Trimming removed 6 bases from V and 4 bases from J, with 12 bases in between. The CDR3 contains 13 residues. The CDR3 loop reads CSARGGFTGELFF. In nucleotides, the CDR3 is TGCAGTGCGAGGGGGGGATTCACCGGGGAGCTGTTTTTT.

Many counts were recorded for this clonotype. The chain uses TRBV5-1 and TRBJ2-1; D is perhaps TRBD2 (7 bases). Germline CDR1 and CDR2: SGHRS and YFSETQ. CDR3 length equals 15 residues. Trimming removed 4 bases at V and 4 bases at J, with 15 bases between. The CDR3 DNA reads as TGCGCCAGCAGCATCACGGGGGGCGGTTACAATGAGCAGTTCTTC. Translated, it gives CASSITGGGYNEQFF.